This T cell receptor (beta chain) stems from a study of blood T cell repertoires in COVID-19. Whole-study context: Acute and convalescent COVID-19 specimens originated in the United States, Italy and Spain. T cells, B-cell-depleted T cells, or PBMCs supplied cDNA or gDNA.

How the authors handled the data: Cell counts per sample came from amplifying reference gene primers. The repertoire was sequenced with immunoSEQ multiplex PCR; TCRdb's copy has only in-frame clones and lacks some. The D gene and trimming were derived from the DNA, and the V and J assignments and clone size from that table. The sample consists of fewer than 85,000 clones, about nine tenths of them appearing once. Germline-derived CDR1 and CDR2 are MNHEY and SMNVEV (reference sequence). V lost 5 bases and J lost 6; bases outside the gene matches: 12. The CDR3 is 15 amino acids. The source material was peripheral blood. The receptor was isolated from a human donor in a cohort sampled during active COVID-19. V gene TRBV27 combines with J gene TRBJ2-7; 8 bases are a match to TRBD1. CDR3 sequence: CASSARTGRNVEQYF. The CDR3, as DNA: TGTGCCAGCAGTGCCCGGACAGGGAGAAACGTCGAGCAGTACTTC.